This T cell receptor (beta chain) was found in a study of cytomegalovirus exposure and HLA in healthy donors. In germline, CDR1 is LGHNA, CDR2 YSLEER. V dropped 0 bases and J dropped 9 bases, with 23 bases sitting between them. The CDR3 has 18 amino acids. Vbeta (60) and Jbeta (13) primers were used in the PCR. Repertoires were generated with immunoSEQ multiplex PCR, while TCRdb's copy carries only in-frame clones and drops some. The sample comprises around 120,000 clones, 75% to 85% of which are singletons, and 7.5% to 9% rests with the top ten. The V and J genes are TRBV4-3 and TRBJ1-4; perhaps TRBD1 as D (5 bases). The sample consisted of PBMCs. The receptor was derived from a female donor in good health and CMV-seropositive. The CDR3 region has the DNA TGCGCCAGCAGCCAAGAATCGGGCCACGGGGGGATCCCTCAAAAACTGTTTTTT. This gives the protein CASSQESGHGGIPQKLFF.